One and the same sample provided the 14 T cell receptor beta chains below, sequenced in a study of breast tumors, draining lymph nodes, adjacent tissues. Samples came from axillary lymph nodes draining the breast cancer. Via MiXCR, TCRdb re-called the multiplex PCR reads, giving one row per CDR3 protein. The sample gives around 140,000 distinct CDR3 sequences, 30% to 35% of which show up once; under 2.5% is in the top ten. Sequences were obtained from axillary lymph node tissue. The receptor source for this set is a female donor with breast cancer. Some clones in this sample may be carry-over from other donors' samples.

This clonotype was detected many times. The chain is built from TRBV5-1 and TRBJ2-1, with a weak D call TRBD1 (6 bases). The germline CDR1 and CDR2 sequences are SGHRS and YFSETQ. V shed 4 bases and J shed 4 bases, with 15 bases lying between them. CDR3 length: 15 residues. CDR3 protein: CASSTEGDIYNEQFF. CDR3 DNA: TGCGCCAGCAGCACAGAGGGGGACATATACAATGAGCAGTTCTTC.

This clonotype was recorded a few times. This may be a read error, as it is one base from a much larger clone. This chain links TRBV20-1 with TRBJ2-3, with 11 bases fitting TRBD2. V dropped 2 bases and J dropped 2; count of bases not matched to a gene: 9. CDR3 size: 17 residues. From germline, CDR1 is DFQATT and CDR2 SNEGSKA (reference sequence). CDR3 loop: CSARSPTSGAFTDTQYF. The DNA for the CDR3 is TGCAGTGCTAGATCCCCGACTAGCGGGGCTTTCACAGATACGCAGTATTTT.

This clonotype has just one count. The chain is built from TRBV2 and TRBJ2-1; 7 nucleotides agree with TRBD2. V lost 7 bases to trimming and J lost 4 bases; unmatched junction nucleotides: 4. Germline values: CDR1 SNHLY, CDR2 FYNNEI. The CDR3 sequence is 13 residues long. This chain's CDR3 is CASNGGGYNEQFF. The CDR3, as DNA: TGTGCCAGCAATGGGGGGGGTTACAATGAGCAGTTCTTC.

In its sample, this clonotype was seen a few times. The rearrangement uses TRBV3-1 and TRBJ1-6; the D is unclear. Trimming removed 3 bases from V and 7 bases from J, with 13 bases in between. The length of the CDR3 is 15 residues. The germline gives CDR1 LGHDT, CDR2 YNNKEL (reference sequence). The CDR3 sequence is CASSHSITENSPLHF. The CDR3 DNA is TGTGCCAGCAGCCACTCGATCACAGAAAATTCACCCCTCCACTTT.

This clonotype was counted many times. The CDR3 region has the DNA TGTGCCAGCAGTTTCCTGTGGGACAGGGGTAGCTCCTATAATTCACCCCTCCACTTT. It specifies CASSFLWDRGSSYNSPLHF. The chain employs TRBV12-3 or TRBV12-4 and TRBJ1-6; 10 bases match TRBD1. With V trimmed by 3 bases and J by 0 bases, 8 bases remained unmatched. The CDR3 totals 19 residues.

In its sample, this clonotype was seen many times. This chain joins TRBV6-5 and TRBJ2-6; no clear D. The CDR3 spans 13 residues. From germline, CDR1 is MNHEY and CDR2 SVGAGI. V was clipped by 7 bases and J by 2 bases, with 6 bases between them. As DNA, the CDR3 is TGTGCCAGCACTTTTACTGGGGCCAACGTCCTGACTTTC. It encodes CASTFTGANVLTF.

This clonotype has a count of ten or more. The chain is built from TRBV5-1 and TRBJ2-3; D ambiguous. Trimming took off 0 bases at V and 6 bases at J, with 11 bases between the two ends. Germline-derived CDR1 and CDR2 are SGHRS and YFSETQ. The CDR3 has 14 amino acids. The CDR3 DNA reads TGCGCCAGCAGCTTGGCGGCTTCTGGGGATACGCAGTATTTT. The encoded protein is CASSLAASGDTQYF.

At least ten counts were recorded for this clonotype. The V and J genes are TRBV4-1 and TRBJ2-5, with no clear D. The length of the CDR3 is 14 residues. In germline, CDR1 is MGHRA, CDR2 YSYEKL. V was shortened by 1 base and J by 1 base, with 7 bases between the two germline ends. The CDR3 is CASSQGVSQETQYF. DNA for the CDR3: TGCGCCAGCAGCCAAGGGGTCAGCCAAGAGACCCAGTACTTC.

This clonotype was counted many times. The rearrangement uses TRBV19 and TRBJ2-7, with D possibly TRBD1 on 6 matching bases. The CDR3 runs 13 residues. CDR1 and CDR2 from the germline V gene are LNHDA and SQIVND (reference sequence). Between the trimmed V and J ends, which lost 5 bases and 4 bases, there was a span of 12 bases. The CDR3 region is CASSPGQQYEQYV. The CDR3 DNA reads as TGTGCCAGTAGTCCGGGACAACAATACGAGCAGTACGTC.

This clonotype was counted once. The chain has TRBV12-3 or TRBV12-4 and TRBJ1-3; D remains unclear. This CDR3 is 12 amino acids long. V lost 7 bases and J lost 4, with 8 bases in between. CDR3 amino acids: CASTLGGNTIYF. For the CDR3, the DNA is TGTGCCAGCACCTTGGGGGGAAACACCATATATTTT.

This chain connects TRBV20-1 to TRBJ2-4, with D hard to call. CDR3 length: 14 amino acids. Trimming left V 6 bases short and J 8 bases short, with 20 bases between. CDR1 is DFQATT, CDR2 SNEGSKA, per germline (reference sequence). In nucleotides, the CDR3 is TGCAGTGCGTACCCGGTGGGGTTGGTGGACATTCAGTACTTC. This sequence encodes CSAYPVGLVDIQYF.

Concerning this clonotype: A much larger clone differs from this one at a single base, so this may be a read error. The V and J genes are TRBV14 and TRBJ1-3; D may be TRBD1 (6 bases). Per the germline V gene, CDR1 is SGHDN and CDR2 is FVKESK. The CDR3 loop spans 15 amino acids. The CDR3 here is CASSQNRVSGNTMYF. The CDR3 DNA reads as TGTGCCAGCAGCCAAAACAGGGTCTCTGGAAACACCATGTATTTT.

This clonotype was detected ten times or more. The chain joins TRBV5-6 to TRBJ1-2; 9 positions agree with TRBD1. The germline V gene encodes CDR1 SGHDT and CDR2 YYEEEE. The CDR3 is made up of 16 amino acids. With V trimmed by 3 bases and J by 2 bases, 8 bases remained unmatched. CDR3 nucleotide sequence: TGTGCCAGCAGCTACTATGGACAGGGGTTGAACTATGGCTACACCTTC. This encodes CASSYYGQGLNYGYTF.

This clonotype showed up many times. This clone may be a read error of a much larger clone one base away. The CDR3 nucleotides read TGTGCCAGCAGTTCCCTCCAAGGGAACGAGCAGTACGTC. Translated: CASSSLQGNEQYV. The chain is built from TRBV6-6 and TRBJ2-7; no clear D. This CDR3 is built from 13 residues. CDR1 and CDR2 (germline): MNHNY, SVGAGI (reference sequence). Trimming took off 4 bases at V and 5 bases at J, with 12 bases between the two ends.